A selection of T cell receptor delta chains follows, all from one sample in a study of γδ T cells in repeated Plasmodium falciparum infection. TCRdb reprocessed the multiplex PCR reads using CATT. The sample consists of 45,000 to 60,000 delta-chain clones, 1.9% of them appearing once. Specimen: gamma-delta T cells from blood. The receptor set was obtained from a pool of human donors (malaria-infected and uninfected, not separated). CDR3s include the opening cysteine and the closing phenylalanine or tryptophan. D genes are given only for firm matches. Size is stated for part of the rows, as once, few or many counts, or as a class when the clone is expanded.

j_call	clone_size	v_call	d_call	cdr3_length	cdr3_nt	cdr3_aa
TRDJ2	many	TRDV1	TRDD3	25	TGTGCTCTTGGGGAATTAATGAGGCCTTCCTATTTTTTTGCGGTGGGGGATACTCTGACAGCACAACTCTTCTTT	CALGELMRPSYFFAVGDTLTAQLFF
TRDJ1	many	TRDV1	TRDD3	22	TGTGCTCTTGGGGACACTGTGTACGGTACTGGGGGATATGGGTTGGACACCGATAAACTCATCTTT	CALGDTVYGTGGYGLDTDKLIF
TRDJ1	many	TRDV1	TRDD3	22	TGTGCTCTTGGGGGACGCCCTTCCTACTGGGGGATACCCCCATCGTACACCGATAAACTCATCTTT	CALGGRPSYWGIPPSYTDKLIF
TRDJ2	medium-sized	TRDV3	.	16	TGTGCCTTCGCGAACGGGATTAATATGTTGACAGCACAACTCTTCTTT	CAFANGINMLTAQLFF
TRDJ1	few	TRDV1	TRDD3	23	TGTGCTCTTGGGGAACAACTTAATTTCTACGGACTATACTGGGGATTTAGCGCCGATAAACTCATCTTT	CALGEQLNFYGLYWGFSADKLIF
TRDJ1	.	TRDV1	TRDD3	22	TGTGCTCTTGGGTCCAGACGTAAGGGGGATATTAAAATTGCGGGTGCGGACGAGAAACTCATCTTT	CALGSRRKGDIKIAGADEKLIF
TRDJ1	many	TRDV2	TRDD3	19	TGTGCCTGTGACCCTGTCAGTGTACTGGGGGATTCATACACCGATAAACTCATCTTT	CACDPVSVLGDSYTDKLIF
TRDJ1	medium-sized	TRDV2	.	15	TGTGCCTGTGACACCGTATTGAGAAGCACCGATAAACTCATCTTT	CACDTVLRSTDKLIF
TRDJ1	many	TRDV2	TRDD3	19	TGTGCCTGTGACACCGTATCTGGGGGACACGACCTGTACACCGATAAACTCATCTTT	CACDTVSGGHDLYTDKLIF
TRDJ1	few	TRDV1	TRDD3	20	TGTGCTCCTGGGGAACTTGGGGCTAGATCGTACTGGGGGATTCCCGATAAACTCATCTTT	CAPGELGARSYWGIPDKLIF
TRDJ3	many	TRDV1	TRDD3	25	TGTGCTCTTGGGGTCCGGCGGGAAGTAGGGGTACTGGGGGAGCGGAGCTCCTGGGACACCCGACAGATGTTTTTC	CALGVRREVGVLGERSSWDTRQMFF
TRDJ1	many	TRDV1	TRDD3	20	TGTGCTCTTGGGAAAGGGGGACTCTTCCTATCCTACTGGGGGAAGGAGAAACTCATCTTT	CALGKGGLFLSYWGKEKLIF
TRDJ1	many	TRAV29/DV5	TRDD3	21	TGTGCAGCAAGTTTTCCTACTGGTAGGTACTGGGGGATACTTAACCCCGATAAACTCATCTTT	CAASFPTGRYWGILNPDKLIF
TRDJ1	many	TRDV1	.	19	TGTGCTCTTGGGGAACCCTTCCTCAATCGTGGATACGAATCCGATAAACTCATCTTT	CALGEPFLNRGYESDKLIF
TRDJ1	many	TRDV1	TRDD3	20	TGTGCTCTTGGGGTCTCCGTTCCTTGTTGGGGGATACAGTGGACCGATAAACTCATCTTT	CALGVSVPCWGIQWTDKLIF
TRDJ2	many	TRDV1	TRDD3	29	TGTGCTCTTGGGGAAGTGGACCTTCCGTACTACCTCTATACCTTTACTGGGGGATACGCGGTAAGTGGGGCAGCACAACTCTTCTTT	CALGEVDLPYYLYTFTGGYAVSGAAQLFF
TRDJ2	many	TRDV1	.	20	TGTGCTCTTGGGGAACTCTTTACCTACCGGGACTGTAAGAAATCAGCACAACTCTTCTTT	CALGELFTYRDCKKSAQLFF
TRDJ1	many	TRDV1	TRDD3	22	TGTGCTCTTGGGGAACTAGTTTACGCTAAGCGGGGGATTCCTCGGTACACCGATAAACTCATCTTT	CALGELVYAKRGIPRYTDKLIF
TRDJ2	medium-sized	TRDV3	TRDD3	17	TGTGCCTTTGAAGAGTTTAACGGGGGATTTTTGACAGCACAACTCTTCTTT	CAFEEFNGGFLTAQLFF
TRDJ1	medium-sized	TRDV1	TRDD3	24	TGTGCTCTTGGGGAACCCCATTTTTCCCTGATCTGGGGGATGAGGAGGAGGTACACCGATAAACTCATCTTT	CALGEPHFSLIWGMRRRYTDKLIF
TRDJ1	many	TRDV1	TRDD2	22	TGTGCTCTTGGGGAACCTGCCTTCCTACGTGGGTACTGGGGTCCGTACACCGATAAACTCATCTTT	CALGEPAFLRGYWGPYTDKLIF
TRDJ1	many	TRDV1	TRDD3	23	TGTGCTCTTGGGGAATCCACCAGCTTCCTTCTACTACTGGGGGATAGGTACACCGATAAACTCATCTTT	CALGESTSFLLLLGDRYTDKLIF
TRDJ1	many	TRDV1	.	24	TGTGCTCTTGGGGAACTAAAAATGTCCTACATCCTGGGGGCCCCAGAGAGTAGGGTCGATAGACTCATCTTT	CALGELKMSYILGAPESRVDRLIF
TRDJ1	medium-sized	TRDV1	TRDD3	27	TGTGCTCTTGGGGAACCCCTCTTCCTAGCCCCCAAGCTAGGGGATACGCGGCGAAAGGGGGGTACCGATAAACTCATCTTT	CALGEPLFLAPKLGDTRRKGGTDKLIF
TRDJ1	many	TRDV1	TRDD3	19	TGTGCTCTTGGGGCGTTCCCCTTACACTGGGGGATACGTTTCGATAAACTCATCTTT	CALGAFPLHWGIRFDKLIF
TRDJ1	many	TRDV2	TRDD3	21	TGTGCCCGTGACCCGCTGGCCTTCCACACTGGGGATACGGGGTCCACCGATAAACTCATCTTT	CARDPLAFHTGDTGSTDKLIF
TRDJ1	.	TRDV1	.	26	TGTGCTCTTGGGGAACTAGTTCACCCTGATTCCTACCATAAAAGGGGATCTATACAGGACACCGATAAACTCATCTTT	CALGELVHPDSYHKRGSIQDTDKLIF
TRDJ1	medium-sized	TRDV2	.	19	TGTGCCTGTGACAAAAGGATAGTCCTCGGGGGACTGTACACCGATAAACTCATCTTT	CACDKRIVLGGLYTDKLIF
TRDJ2	many	TRDV2	.	16	TGTGCCTGTGACCCCATGAGTCAAAAACTGACAGCACAACTCTTCTTT	CACDPMSQKLTAQLFF
TRDJ1	medium-sized	TRDV1	TRDD3	20	TGTGCTCTTGGGGAATCGGCCTACCTTATACTGGGGATCTACACCGATAAACTCATCTTT	CALGESAYLILGIYTDKLIF
TRDJ1	many	TRDV1	TRDD3	24	TGTGCTCTTGGGGAAATTTCCCTTTATATTAAACTCGGTACTGGGGGACTGTACACCGATAAACTCATCTTT	CALGEISLYIKLGTGGLYTDKLIF
TRDJ1	.	TRDV1	.	22	TGTGCTCTTGGGGATCCTCTCCGCTTCCTAACATCTATGAATGAGGGGATACATGAACTCATCTTT	CALGDPLRFLTSMNEGIHELIF
TRDJ1	medium-sized	TRDV1	TRDD3	25	TGTGCTCTTGGGGAACTAGCCCTCTCCAACTGGGGGATACAAAGGCAGAGGAGGTACACCGATAAACTCATCTTT	CALGELALSNWGIQRQRRYTDKLIF
TRDJ1	many	TRDV2	.	15	TGTGCCTGTGACACGCTGGGGATGAGCACCGATAAACTCATCTTT	CACDTLGMSTDKLIF
TRDJ1	many	TRDV1	TRDD2	16	TGTGCTCTTGGGGAACTTACCCTTCCTGTCACCGATAAACTCATCTTT	CALGELTLPVTDKLIF
TRDJ4	many	TRDV1	TRDD3	19	TGTGCTCTTGGGGACGCCTACTACGGGGTCCTGGGGGTTGCCAGACCCCTGATCTTT	CALGDAYYGVLGVARPLIF
TRDJ1	many	TRDV1	TRDD3	23	TGTGCTCTTGGGGAACCCTTGGCCTTCCCTAGGTTAGACTGGGGGACCTTCACCGATAAACTCATCTTT	CALGEPLAFPRLDWGTFTDKLIF
TRDJ1	many	TRDV1	.	13	TGTGCTCTTGGGGTATTACGGGGGGATAAACTCATCTTT	CALGVLRGDKLIF
TRDJ1	many	TRDV1	.	22	TGTGCTCTTGGGGATCCTCTCCGCTTCCTAACATCTATGAATGAGGGGATACATTACCTCATCTTT	CALGDPLRFLTSMNEGIHYLIF
TRDJ1	many	TRDV1	TRDD3	22	TGTGCTCTTGGGGAACTACGACCGTACTGGGGGATACGCTTTAAGTACACCGATAAACTCATCTTT	CALGELRPYWGIRFKYTDKLIF
TRDJ1	many	TRDV1	TRDD3	21	TGTGCTCTTGGGGAACCGACCCCTGGGGGATTGGCGAGGATTTACACCGATAAACTCATCTTT	CALGEPTPGGLARIYTDKLIF
TRDJ1	many	TRDV2	TRDD3	15	TGTGCCTGTGACAGCGTCGGGGATACGCCCGATAAACTCATCTTT	CACDSVGDTPDKLIF
TRDJ1	medium-sized	TRDV1	.	14	TGTGCTCTTGGGTGTGCTCAAGTGTCCGATAAACTCATCTTT	CALGCAQVSDKLIF
TRDJ1	many	TRDV1	.	18	TGTGCTCTTGGGGTTCCTGGGCCTGCCCTACCGCCAGCCGATAAACTCATCTTT	CALGVPGPALPPADKLIF
TRDJ1	many	TRDV1	.	19	TGTGCTCTTGGGGACCGCGGGGTGGGGATGTCCCGTAAAACCGATAAACTCATCTTT	CALGDRGVGMSRKTDKLIF
TRDJ1	large	TRDV3	TRDD3	21	TGTGCCTTAGCTTGGCCTTCCTCCCCGTACTGGGGGATCCTTCCTACCGATAAACTCATCTTT	CALAWPSSPYWGILPTDKLIF
TRDJ1	many	TRDV2	TRDD3	18	TGTGCCTGTGAACTACTGGGGATGGGCGGCCTGTACACCGATAAACTCATCTTT	CACELLGMGGLYTDKLIF
TRDJ1	medium-sized	TRDV2	TRDD3	19	TGTGCCTGTGACACATTGCGTGGGGGACACCCTTTCGAGCCCGATAAACTCATCTTT	CACDTLRGGHPFEPDKLIF
TRDJ1	many	TRDV1	.	15	TGTGCTCTTGGGGACGGGAGGGGGCGAACCGATAAACTCATCTTT	CALGDGRGRTDKLIF
TRDJ1	many	TRDV2	.	13	TGTGCCTGTGACACCATGGGCGGCGATAAACTCATCTTT	CACDTMGGDKLIF
TRDJ1	large	TRDV1	TRDD3	20	TGTGCTCTTGGGGAATCCTCCTACGTCTGGGGGATACCGGGAGGCGATAAACTCATCTTT	CALGESSYVWGIPGGDKLIF
TRDJ1	many	TRDV1	TRDD3	17	TGTGCTCTTGGGGAACCTGGGGGATACGGGTACACCGATAAACTCATCTTT	CALGEPGGYGYTDKLIF
TRDJ1	many	TRDV1	TRDD3	17	TGTGCCCTTGGGGGATTTCCCGTACTGGGGGATAACGATAAACTCATCTTT	CALGGFPVLGDNDKLIF
TRDJ1	many	TRDV1	TRDD3	23	TGTGCTCTTGGGGGACGAGAGTACTTCCTCAGAAGTACTGGGGGAGGGTACACCGATAAACTCATCTTT	CALGGREYFLRSTGGGYTDKLIF
TRDJ1	many	TRDV1	.	17	TGTGCTCTTGGGGAACTAACCGGGGGAGACCCCACCGATAAACTCATCTTT	CALGELTGGDPTDKLIF
TRDJ1	medium-sized	TRDV3	.	15	TGTGCCTTCCCGGCCCGGCGGATAGTCGCCGATAAACTCATCTTT	CAFPARRIVADKLIF